This TCR beta chain was observed in a study of shared clonotypes between healthy human individuals. Germline V lookup: CDR1 SGHRS, CDR2 YFSETQ. V shed 0 bases and J shed 2 bases, with 12 bases lying between them. This CDR3 region has 15 residues. In regard to this clone: Its antigen is as yet unknown.

Study conclusions and caveats: Naive subsets tended to show greater estimated richness than memory subsets.

Researchers divided each subset's genomic DNA evenly across several immunoSEQ plates. Sequencing used immunoSEQ multiplex PCR; TCRdb keeps in-frame clones, though not all of them. The top ten hold around a third of the sample, which has 650,000 to 700,000 clones, about 90% seen once. The sequencing input was memory CD8+ T cells from PBMCs. Stated subset: CD45RO+ cells pooled with CCR7-negative TemRA cells. The V call is TRBV5-1, the J call TRBJ2-7, with a tentative D call TRBD2 (5 bases). This clonotype was obtained from a man younger than 35 in good health. Some clones in this sample may be carry-over from other donors' samples. The CDR3 DNA reads as TGCGCCAGCAGCTTGGCCCGGACTGGAACCTACGAGCAGTACTTC. Amino acids: CASSLARTGTYEQYF.